This T cell receptor (beta chain) was captured by sequencing in a study of blood T cell repertoires in COVID-19. Background on the study: There were acute and convalescent COVID-19 samples, and they came from the United States, Italy and Spain. T cells, B-cell-depleted T cells, or PBMCs supplied cDNA or gDNA.

Trimming removed 3 bases at V and 7 bases at J, with 15 bases between. Germline CDR1 GTSNPN, CDR2 SVGIG (reference sequence). This CDR3 comprises 14 residues. Enrolment of Seattle patients took place during active infection, and they were followed longitudinally. Methods used by the authors: Scientists estimated how many nucleated cells there were by amplifying reference gene primers. This table comes from immunoSEQ multiplex PCR, and its TCRdb copy is limited to in-frame clones, with some not included. The DNA gave D and trimming, while V, J and clone size come from that table. The table shows roughly 210,000 clones, with under 90% occurring only once.

The J gene is TRBJ1-4, the V gene TRBV30; D may be TRBD1 (5 bases). Sequencing was performed on peripheral blood. This clonotype was sampled from a woman of 80 years or more with COVID-19, enrolled during active disease. CDR3: CAWRSRGGGEKLFF. The CDR3 bases are TGTGCCTGGAGGTCACGGGGGGGAGGTGAAAAACTGTTTTTT.